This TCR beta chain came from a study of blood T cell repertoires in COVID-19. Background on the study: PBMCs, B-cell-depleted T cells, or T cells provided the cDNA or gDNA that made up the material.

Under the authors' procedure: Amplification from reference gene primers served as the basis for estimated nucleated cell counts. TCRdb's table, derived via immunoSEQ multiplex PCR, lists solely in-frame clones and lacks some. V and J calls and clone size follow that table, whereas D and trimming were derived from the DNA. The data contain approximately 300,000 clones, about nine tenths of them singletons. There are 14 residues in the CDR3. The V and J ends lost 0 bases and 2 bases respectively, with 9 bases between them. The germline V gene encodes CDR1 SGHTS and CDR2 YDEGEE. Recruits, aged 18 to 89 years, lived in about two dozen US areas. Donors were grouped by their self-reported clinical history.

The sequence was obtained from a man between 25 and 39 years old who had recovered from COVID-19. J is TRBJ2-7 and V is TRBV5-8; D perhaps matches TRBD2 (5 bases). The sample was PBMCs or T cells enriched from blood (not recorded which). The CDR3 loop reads CASSLGLTPYEQYF. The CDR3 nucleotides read TGTGCCAGCAGCTTGGGACTAACCCCCTACGAGCAGTACTTC.